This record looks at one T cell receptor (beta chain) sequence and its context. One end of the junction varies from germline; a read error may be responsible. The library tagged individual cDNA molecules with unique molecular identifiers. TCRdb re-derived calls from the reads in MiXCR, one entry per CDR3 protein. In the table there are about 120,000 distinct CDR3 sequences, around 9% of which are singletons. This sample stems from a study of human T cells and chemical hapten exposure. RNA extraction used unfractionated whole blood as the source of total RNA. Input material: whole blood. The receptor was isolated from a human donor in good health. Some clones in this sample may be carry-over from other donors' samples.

CDR3: CASREGVMNTEAFF. The CDR3 nucleotides read TGTGCCAGCAGGGAAGGGGTCATGAACACTGAAGCTTTCTTT. The chain combines TRBV6-1 with TRBJ1-1; possible D gene TRBD1, 5 bases. The CDR3 contains 14 residues. The V gene's germline CDR1 is MNHNS and CDR2 SASEGT.